This T cell receptor beta chain was documented in a study of shared clonotypes between healthy human individuals. Study-level points and caveats: Sampling involved blood alone; tissue repertoires likely differ.

It was across several immunoSEQ plates that each subset's genomic DNA was evenly split. Sequenced by immunoSEQ multiplex PCR; TCRdb stores in-frame clones only, minus some. The data contain approximately 500,000 clones, over 60% of them singletons. CDR1 and CDR2 (germline): PRHDT, FYEKMQ (reference sequence). V was clipped by 4 bases and J by 5 bases, with 5 bases between them. The CDR3 loop spans 11 amino acids. Donors were healthy HIV-negative adults without recently reported acute infections or vaccinations. Unsorted samples, those not sorted, used approximately 88 million PBMCs for genomic DNA. As regards this clone: What it recognizes is unknown.

The sequence was collected from a woman between 40 and 55 years old in good health. Some clones in this sample may be carry-over from other donors' samples. Sequences were obtained from PBMCs. V gene TRBV13 combines with J gene TRBJ1-2, with D hard to call. The CDR3 loop reads CASSSSYGYTF. CDR3 sequence (DNA): TGTGCCAGCAGCTCCTCGTATGGCTACACCTTC.